This entry lists 19 T cell receptor beta chains sequenced from one sample in a study of T-cell reconstitution after alpha-beta-depleted transplantation in children. Preparation of the TCRbeta library involved a method that used unique molecular identifiers. TCRdb reprocessed the PCR reads via MiXCR and lists one record per CDR3 protein. The data hold around 450,000 distinct CDR3 sequences, with 15% to 20% observed a single time. The sample here was PBMCs, mostly from graft donor cells, taken 360 days after TCRalphabeta/CD19-depleted stem cell transplant. The receptor set was obtained from a boy in the first two years of life who had a stem cell transplant for Wiskott-Aldrich syndrome, so the T cells may come from the graft donor.

This chain joins TRBV7-9 and TRBJ2-7; 10 bases are a match to TRBD2. Germline V gene sequence: CDR1 SEHNR, CDR2 FQNEAQ (reference sequence). This CDR3 region has 14 residues. Unmatched junction bases numbered 10, after V lost 8 bases and J lost 6 bases. The chain's CDR3 is CASFKAGGPVEQYF. The DNA for the CDR3 is TGTGCCAGCTTCAAAGCGGGGGGGCCGGTCGAGCAGTACTTC.

This clonotype was observed a few times. CDR3 coding DNA: TGTGCCAGCAGTACGACAGGGAACTCACCCCTCCACTTT. Protein sequence: CASSTTGNSPLHF. The chain carries TRBV12-3 or TRBV12-4 and TRBJ1-6; TRBD1 agrees at 7 bases. Unmatched junction bases numbered 5, after V lost 5 bases and J lost 10 bases. The CDR3 covers 13 residues.

CDR3 in DNA: TGTGCCAGCAGCCAAGATCAAGAGGGGGGGCCACACAATGAGCAGTTCTTC. Encoded protein: CASSQDQEGGPHNEQFF. The gene calls are TRBV14 and TRBJ2-1; D is perhaps TRBD2 (7 bases). Trimming took off 0 bases at V and 5 bases at J, with 17 bases between the two ends. Germline values: CDR1 SGHDN, CDR2 FVKESK. The CDR3 is 17 residues long.

This clonotype has more than one count but fewer than ten. The chain uses TRBV29-1 and TRBJ1-1; unclear D gene. V dropped 4 bases and J dropped 0 bases, with 9 bases sitting between them. Germline CDR1 is SQVTM and CDR2 is ANQGSEA. This CDR3 is built from 13 residues. Here the CDR3 reads CSVGPALNTEAFF. The CDR3 DNA reads TGCAGCGTTGGCCCGGCTTTGAACACTGAAGCTTTCTTT.

The V call is TRBV6-1, the J call TRBJ2-5; 10 nucleotides line up with TRBD1. V lost 8 bases to trimming and J lost 0 bases; unmatched junction nucleotides: 3. CDR1 is MNHNS and CDR2 is SASEGT in the germline V gene. This CDR3 comprises 14 residues. CDR3 DNA: TGTGCCAGCGGCGGACAGGGGGACCAAGAGACCCAGTACTTC. This codes for CASGGQGDQETQYF.

This clonotype was observed at least ten times. This chain links TRBV25-1 with TRBJ2-5; 9 bases line up with TRBD1. V trimming: 5 bases; J trimming: 5 bases; junction bases outside the gene matches: 9. In germline, CDR1 is MGHDK, CDR2 SYGVNS. The CDR3 spans 15 residues. This CDR3 is CASSPPGTGSETQYF. In DNA form, the CDR3 reads TGTGCCAGCAGTCCTCCTGGGACAGGGTCGGAGACCCAGTACTTC.

This rearrangement joins TRBV6-4 to TRBJ1-6; no clear D. The CDR3 consists of 14 residues. With 0 bases removed from V and 4 bases from J, the gap between germline ends came to 4 bases. CDR1 is MRHNA, CDR2 SNTAGT, per germline. CDR3 protein: CASSDSGYNSPLHF. CDR3 coding DNA: TGTGCCAGCAGTGACTCAGGGTATAATTCACCCCTCCACTTT.

The V call is TRBV20-1, the J call TRBJ2-5; perhaps TRBD1 as D (6 bases). V lost 4 bases and J lost 5, with 8 bases in between. This CDR3 region has 11 residues. CDR1 and CDR2 (germline): DFQATT, SNEGSKA (reference sequence). CDR3 in DNA: TGCAGTGCTAACAGGGTGGAGACCCAGTACTTC. This translates into CSANRVETQYF.

The chain combines TRBV28 with TRBJ2-1, with 10 bases that match TRBD2. CDR3 length: 15 residues. The germline V gene has CDR1 MDHEN and CDR2 SYDVKM. The junction had 6 bases not matched to a gene; V was cut back by 4 bases and J by 6 bases. In DNA form, the CDR3 reads TGTGCCAGCAGTTCTCTAGCGGGGGCCACCAATGAGCAGTTCTTC. Amino acids: CASSSLAGATNEQFF.

This chain uses TRBV6-5 with TRBJ1-5; TRBD1 might be the D (5 bases). The CDR3 has 16 amino acids. V lost 4 bases, J lost 4 bases, and 17 bases lay in between. The germline V gene has CDR1 MNHEY and CDR2 SVGAGI. The DNA of the CDR3 is TGTGCCAGCAGTTCCCGAACAGGCCTCGGAAATCAGCCCCAGCATTTT. Its translation is CASSSRTGLGNQPQHF.

This clonotype came up a few times. The V gene is TRBV4-1, the J gene TRBJ2-2; D call uncertain. There are 15 residues in the CDR3. The germline CDR1 and CDR2 sequences are MGHRA and YSYEKL. With 9 bases removed from V and 6 bases from J, the gap between germline ends came to 20 bases. The CDR3 reads CASRAGPTVAGELFF. The CDR3 DNA reads as TGCGCCAGTCGAGCAGGACCCACGGTGGCCGGGGAGCTGTTTTTT.

The chain is built from TRBV29-1 and TRBJ2-5; no reliable D call. Germline V gives CDR1 SQVTM, CDR2 ANQGSEA. V lost 3 bases and J 14 bases, leaving 13 bases between the germline ends. The CDR3 is 10 residues long. CDR3 nucleotides: TGCAGCGTTGATAGTCCTCCCATTTACTTC. This encodes CSVDSPPIYF.

The chain links TRBV5-1 to TRBJ2-5; 9 bases are a match to TRBD2. After removal of 0 bases from V and 3 bases from J, the junction contained 9 bases not matched to a gene. This CDR3 comprises 17 residues. Germline CDR1 is SGHRS and CDR2 is YFSETQ. CDR3 residues: CASSLAVSGSTEETQYF. CDR3 in DNA: TGCGCCAGCAGCTTGGCCGTTAGCGGGAGTACCGAAGAGACCCAGTACTTC.

This clonotype was seen more than once but under ten times. The chain joins TRBV11-2 to TRBJ1-2; D remains ambiguous. CDR1 is SGHAT, CDR2 FQNNGV, per germline. Trimming removed 7 bases at V and 1 base at J, with 13 bases between. The CDR3 has 14 amino acids. The CDR3 DNA reads TGTGCCAGCACCAATAGGACTTTTAACTATGGCTACACCTTC. Protein product: CASTNRTFNYGYTF.

This clonotype was observed a few times. The rearrangement links TRBV5-1 to TRBJ2-7; D is unclear. Trimming removed 7 bases from V and 0 bases from J, with 14 bases in between. This CDR3 is 14 amino acids long. Germline V gene data show CDR1 as SGHRS and CDR2 as YFSETQ. CDR3 DNA: TGCGCCAGCGGCGATAGTCCATTCTCCTACGAGCAGTACTTC. The encoded protein is CASGDSPFSYEQYF. The whole variable domain, filled in from reference TRBV5-1 and TRBJ2-7, reads KAGVTQTPRYLIKTRGQQVTLSCSPISGHRSVSWYQQTPGQGLQFLFEYFSETQRNKGNFPGRFSGRQFSNSRSEMNVSTLELGDSALYLCASGDSPFSYEQYFGPGTRLTVT.

The chain is built from TRBV7-8 and TRBJ2-5; TRBD1 aligns across 8 bases. The germline V gene encodes CDR1 SGHVS and CDR2 FQNEAQ. V lost 2 bases to trimming and J lost 2 bases; unmatched junction nucleotides: 13. The CDR3 spans 18 residues. The CDR3 sequence is CASSLIPLPRTGQETQYF. For the CDR3, the DNA is TGTGCCAGCAGCTTAATCCCCCTCCCAAGGACAGGGCAAGAGACCCAGTACTTC.

V and J are TRBV7-2 and TRBJ2-5; 9 bases fit TRBD1. In germline, CDR1 is SGHTA, CDR2 FQGNSA. The V and J ends lost 1 base and 13 bases, in that order; junction bases with no gene match: 13. This CDR3 region has 15 residues. CDR3 in DNA: TGTGCCAGCAGCTTAGTACCGGGGACAGGGCCGGGAGGGTACTTC. This codes for CASSLVPGTGPGGYF.

This chain uses TRBV29-1 with TRBJ2-1; D may correspond to TRBD1 or TRBD2 (5 bases each). Germline-derived CDR1 and CDR2 are SQVTM and ANQGSEA. The CDR3 spans 13 residues. V gave up 3 bases and J gave up 2 bases, with 8 bases separating them. The CDR3 loop reads CSVEGPTYNEQFF. The CDR3 DNA reads TGCAGCGTTGAGGGACCGACCTACAATGAGCAGTTCTTC.

This clonotype was recorded at least ten times. The J gene is TRBJ2-5, the V gene TRBV6-5; tentatively, D is TRBD1 or TRBD2 (6 bases each). The CDR3 totals 15 residues. Trimming pared 2 bases from V and 4 bases from J, leaving 14 bases between. Per the germline V gene, CDR1 is MNHEY and CDR2 is SVGAGI. CDR3 DNA: TGTGCCAGCAGTTACGGTCCGGGGGCGGGAGAGACCCAGTACTTC. Encoded protein: CASSYGPGAGETQYF.